The clone carrying this TCR beta chain was detected once. CDR3 size: 14 residues. V lost 0 bases and J lost 1, with 6 bases in between. Germline assignment: CDR1 MNHEY and CDR2 SVGAGI. This sample was included in a study of blood T cell repertoires in COVID-19. Study at large: Researchers got acute and convalescent COVID-19 samples from the United States, Italy and Spain. Sample material is recorded as cDNA or gDNA derived from T cells, B-cell-depleted T cells, or PBMCs.

Authors' processing steps: Cell counts per sample came from amplifying reference gene primers. The protocol was immunoSEQ multiplex PCR, while the TCRdb copy is restricted to in-frame clones and leaves out a portion. The V and J calls and clone size come from that table; D and trimming were worked out from the DNA. The repertoire holds 150,000 to 200,000 clones, approximately 87% seen once, with about 4% in the top ten. The sample comprised peripheral blood. The rearrangement joins TRBV6-5 to TRBJ2-5; no clear D. This clonotype originated in a man between 18 and 29 years old with active or convalescent COVID-19. In DNA, the CDR3 is TGTGCCAGCAGTTACTCTAGACTCCAAGAGACCCAGTACTTC. Translating it yields CASSYSRLQETQYF.